The 23 T cell receptor beta chains below were found in one sample sequenced in a study of identical twins. Via MiXCR, TCRdb re-called the 5' RACE reads, giving one row per CDR3 protein. The data show about 920,000 distinct CDR3 sequences, approximately 13% seen once. In addition, the sample was reused for a study of yellow fever vaccine responses in identical twins.

Sequenced sample: PBMCs. These receptors originate from a woman under 30 in good health.

This clonotype was found a few times. The chain uses TRBV5-1 and TRBJ2-7; TRBD1 or TRBD2 may be the D gene (5 bases each). The V gene lost 4 bases and the J gene lost 2 bases, with 13 bases spanning the gap. The germline gives CDR1 SGHRS, CDR2 YFSETQ. This CDR3 region has 14 residues. DNA of the CDR3: TGCGCCAGCAGCGAGGGGTCGAATGCCTACGAGCAGTACTTC. This gives the protein CASSEGSNAYEQYF.

This chain connects TRBV15 to TRBJ2-5; 10 nucleotides agree with TRBD2. Germline-derived CDR1 and CDR2 are LNHNV and YYDKDF (reference sequence). The CDR3 has 20 amino acids. Trimming took 0 bases from V and 0 from J; bases not matched to a gene: 13. The CDR3 loop is CATSRDKMAKLAGYQETQYF. CDR3 nucleotide sequence: TGTGCCACCAGCAGAGATAAAATGGCAAAACTAGCGGGATACCAAGAGACCCAGTACTTC.

This clonotype was detected only a few times. The genes are TRBV28 and TRBJ2-7; no clear D. The V end lost 3 bases, the J end lost 3 bases, and 9 bases lay between the germline ends. The germline gives CDR1 MDHEN, CDR2 SYDVKM. This CDR3 region has 13 residues. CDR3 region: CASSFRSLYEQYF. In DNA, the CDR3 is TGTGCCAGCAGTTTTAGGAGCCTCTACGAGCAGTACTTC.

This clonotype was seen more than once but under ten times. The chain employs TRBV28 and TRBJ1-5, with TRBD1 as a possible D gene (6 bases). The CDR3 spans 18 residues. V lost 3 bases and J lost 4, with 22 bases in between. Germline V gene lookup returns CDR1 MDHEN and CDR2 SYDVKM. CDR3 sequence (DNA): TGTGCCAGCAGTTTTCACAGGGCAAGTCAGGGTGGTAATCAGCCCCAGCATTTT. It codes for CASSFHRASQGGNQPQHF.

The genes are TRBV7-6 and TRBJ1-1; D ambiguous. This CDR3 contains 13 residues. CDR1 is SGHVS and CDR2 is FNYEAQ in the germline V gene. V lost 5 bases, J lost 1 base, and 8 bases lay in between. CDR3 loop: CASSPVANTEAFF. In DNA, the CDR3 is TGTGCCAGCAGCCCCGTGGCGAACACTGAAGCTTTCTTT.

The chain couples TRBV11-3 to TRBJ2-1; 7 nucleotides align to TRBD1. There are 14 residues in the CDR3. Trimming at V came to 2 bases and at J to 9 bases, leaving 7 bases not matched to a gene. The germline CDR1 and CDR2 sequences are SGHNT and YENEEA. CDR3 in amino acids: CASSLRDSGGEQFF. The CDR3 bases are TGTGCCAGCAGCTTAAGGGACAGTGGGGGTGAGCAGTTCTTC.

Ten or more counts support this clonotype. The chain carries TRBV27 and TRBJ1-3, with 7 bases that match TRBD1. V trimming: 4 bases; J trimming: 0 bases; junction bases outside the gene matches: 6. Germline V gene sequence: CDR1 MNHEY, CDR2 SMNVEV (reference sequence). The CDR3 sequence is 16 residues long. Written as DNA, the CDR3 is TGTGCCAGCAGTTCGACAGGGACCTACTCTGGAAACACCATATATTTT. Translating it yields CASSSTGTYSGNTIYF.

This clonotype was observed a handful of times. CDR3 in DNA: TGCAGTGCTAATATTGGGGTTAAAGAGACCCAGTACTTC. Translation: CSANIGVKETQYF. The chain carries TRBV20-1 and TRBJ2-5; D remains ambiguous. V lost 4 bases and J lost 3, with 12 bases in between. The CDR3 extends over 13 amino acids. CDR1 is DFQATT, CDR2 SNEGSKA, per germline (reference sequence).

There are a few counts of this clonotype. One end of the junction does not line up with germline, which may come from a read error. The CDR3 DNA is TGCAGCGTTCAAGAGGGACTAGCAGAGACCCAGTACTTC. It translates to CSVQEGLAETQYF. The chain couples TRBV29-1 to TRBJ2-5; 9 nucleotides agree with TRBD2. Germline V lookup: CDR1 SQVTM, CDR2 ANQGSEA. The CDR3 length is 13 residues.

This clonotype came up a few times. The V and J genes are TRBV2 and TRBJ2-7; maybe TRBD2 (6 bases). V was cut by 7 bases and J by 7 bases, with 20 bases left in between. The CDR3 has 14 amino acids. CDR1 is SNHLY, CDR2 FYNNEI, per germline. The CDR3, as DNA: TGTGCCAGCAAAGTGGGAGGTTTTTCGGGAGAGCAGTACTTC. Translated: CASKVGGFSGEQYF.

This clonotype was counted a single time. V is TRBV4-1 and J is TRBJ2-5; the D gene could be TRBD1 or TRBD2 (5 bases each). Looked up from germline, CDR1 is MGHRA and CDR2 is YSYEKL. Between the trimmed V and J ends, which lost 3 bases and 4 bases, there was a span of 12 bases. The CDR3 is 14 residues long. The CDR3 nucleotides read TGCGCCAGCAGCCACCCCGGGGCGGTAGAGACCCAGTACTTC. It yields the protein CASSHPGAVETQYF.

This chain connects TRBV5-1 to TRBJ1-4; 8 bases are shared with TRBD1. This CDR3 has 16 residues. Germline values: CDR1 SGHRS, CDR2 YFSETQ. The ends lost 4 bases at V and 5 bases at J; junction bases unmatched: 10. The CDR3 sequence is CASSPGQGVINEKLFF. In DNA form, the CDR3 reads TGCGCCAGCAGCCCCGGACAGGGAGTTATAAATGAAAAACTGTTTTTT.

This clonotype has more than one count but fewer than ten. The chain joins TRBV7-9 to TRBJ1-1; 7 bases line up with TRBD1. The CDR3 extends over 16 amino acids. V lost 5 bases to trimming and J lost 0 bases; unmatched junction nucleotides: 9. The germline V gene has CDR1 SEHNR and CDR2 FQNEAQ (reference sequence). DNA for the CDR3: TGTGCCAGCAGCCACATGCGCAGGGGGATGAACACTGAAGCTTTCTTT. Translating gives CASSHMRRGMNTEAFF.

The V gene is TRBV9, the J gene TRBJ1-6, with D uncertain. Trimming cost V 0 bases and J 5 bases, with 6 bases left between them. Per the germline V gene, CDR1 is SGDLS and CDR2 is YYNGEE. The CDR3 is made up of 14 amino acids. The CDR3, as DNA: TGTGCCAGCAGCGTAGTGGCCGATAATTCACCCCTCCACTTT. Translation gives CASSVVADNSPLHF.

This clonotype was seen a handful of times. The chain employs TRBV15 and TRBJ2-7; a weak D match, TRBD1 (5 bases). V was trimmed by 1 base and J by 7 bases, leaving 11 bases between them. The CDR3 runs to 13 residues. Germline CDR1 reads LNHNV; CDR2 reads YYDKDF (reference sequence). The CDR3 DNA is TGTGCCACCAGCAGAGTCCGGTCAGGGGAGCAGTACTTC. It specifies CATSRVRSGEQYF.

This clonotype was detected a few times. V gene TRBV5-1 combines with J gene TRBJ2-5, with no clear D. V was pared by 1 base and J by 5 bases, with 12 bases between. CDR1 is SGHRS, CDR2 YFSETQ, per germline. CDR3 size: 14 residues. Here the CDR3 DNA reads TGCGCCAGCAGCTTGATACAGACAATGGAGACCCAGTACTTC. Translating it yields CASSLIQTMETQYF.

The chain combines TRBV7-8 with TRBJ2-1, with D possibly matching TRBD2 (7 bases). In germline, CDR1 is SGHVS, CDR2 FQNEAQ. Trimming stripped 0 bases from V and 5 bases from J, with 14 bases between. The CDR3 is made up of 16 amino acids. The CDR3 DNA is TGTGCCAGCAGCTTAGCCGGCACAGGGAGGGACAATGAGCAGTTCTTC. It yields the protein CASSLAGTGRDNEQFF.

This clonotype has more than one count but fewer than ten. The V and J genes are TRBV18 and TRBJ2-5; a possible D gene is TRBD1 (6 bases). The CDR3 has 15 amino acids. Trimming stripped 1 base from V and 5 bases from J, with 14 bases between. Looked up from germline, CDR1 is KGHSH and CDR2 is LQKENI. CDR3 sequence: CASSPRWGPLETQYF. The CDR3, as DNA: TGTGCCAGCTCACCACGTTGGGGGCCGTTGGAGACCCAGTACTTC.

V usage is TRBV7-2 and J usage is TRBJ2-1; no clear D. V was clipped by 4 bases and J by 9 bases, with 10 bases between them. CDR1 and CDR2 from the germline V gene are SGHTA and FQGNSA. CDR3 length equals 12 residues. This chain's CDR3 is CASSSSFLEQFF. For the CDR3, the DNA is TGTGCCAGCAGCTCTAGTTTTCTTGAGCAGTTCTTC.

This clonotype was observed a handful of times. The rearrangement uses TRBV18 and TRBJ2-7; no reliable D call. Germline lookup yields CDR1 KGHSH and CDR2 LQKENI. The CDR3 loop spans 13 amino acids. CDR3 nucleotides: TGTGCCAGCCCACCCGGCCAGTCCTACGAGCAGTACGTC. This translates into CASPPGQSYEQYV.

V gene TRBV28 combines with J gene TRBJ2-7; maybe TRBD2 (5 bases). V shed 3 bases and J shed 4 bases, with 13 bases lying between them. This CDR3 is built from 14 residues. CDR1 MDHEN and CDR2 SYDVKM come from the germline V gene. CDR3 loop: CASSLSASWYEQYV. As DNA, the CDR3 is TGTGCCAGCAGTTTGTCGGCTAGCTGGTACGAGCAGTACGTC.

The genes are TRBV29-1 and TRBJ1-2; D may be TRBD1 (5 bases). Germline V CDR1 and CDR2: SQVTM, ANQGSEA. This CDR3 contains 14 residues. Trimming shortened V by 1 base and J by 8 bases, and 17 bases separated the two germline ends. CDR3 amino acids: CSVEGNAGTRGYTF. DNA of the CDR3: TGCAGCGTTGAAGGAAATGCGGGGACGCGAGGCTACACCTTC.

The chain carries TRBV12-3 or TRBV12-4 and TRBJ2-1; 14 nucleotides match TRBD2. V was pared by 5 bases and J by 5 bases, with 5 bases of the junction left unmatched. The CDR3 extends over 16 amino acids. The CDR3 DNA reads as TGTGCCAGCAGTCCCGGGACTAGCGGGAGTGACAATGAGCAGTTCTTC. It specifies CASSPGTSGSDNEQFF.